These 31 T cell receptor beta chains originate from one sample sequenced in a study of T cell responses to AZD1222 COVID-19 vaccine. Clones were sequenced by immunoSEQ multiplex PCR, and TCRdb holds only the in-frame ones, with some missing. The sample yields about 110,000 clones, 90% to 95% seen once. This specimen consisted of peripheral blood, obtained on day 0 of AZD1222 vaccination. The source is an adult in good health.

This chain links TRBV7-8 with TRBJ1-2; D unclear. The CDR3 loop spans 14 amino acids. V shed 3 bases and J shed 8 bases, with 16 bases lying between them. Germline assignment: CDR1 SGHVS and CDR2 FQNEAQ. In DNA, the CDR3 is TGTGCCAGCAGCTTCTTCAGGTATACGGAAGGCTACACCTTC. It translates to CASSFFRYTEGYTF.

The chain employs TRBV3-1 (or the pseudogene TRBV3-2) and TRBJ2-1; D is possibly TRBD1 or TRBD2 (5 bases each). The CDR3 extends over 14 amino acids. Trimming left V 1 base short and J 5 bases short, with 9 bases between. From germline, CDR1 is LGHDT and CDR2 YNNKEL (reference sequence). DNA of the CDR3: TGTGCCAGCAGCCAAGTTGGGGGTCACAATGAGCAGTTCTTC. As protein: CASSQVGGHNEQFF.

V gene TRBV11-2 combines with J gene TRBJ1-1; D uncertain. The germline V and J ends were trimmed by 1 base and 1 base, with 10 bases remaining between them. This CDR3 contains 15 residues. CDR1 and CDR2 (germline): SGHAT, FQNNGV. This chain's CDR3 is CASSLVGGRNTEAFF. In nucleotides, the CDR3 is TGTGCCAGCAGCTTAGTGGGAGGGAGGAACACTGAAGCTTTCTTT.

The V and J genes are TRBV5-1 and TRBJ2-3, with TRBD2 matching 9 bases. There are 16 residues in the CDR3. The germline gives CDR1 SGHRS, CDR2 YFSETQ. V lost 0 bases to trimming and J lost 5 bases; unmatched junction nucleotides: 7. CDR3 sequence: CASSLGGGGALDTQYF. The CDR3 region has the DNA TGCGCCAGCAGCTTGGGAGGCGGGGGGGCCTTAGATACGCAGTATTTT.

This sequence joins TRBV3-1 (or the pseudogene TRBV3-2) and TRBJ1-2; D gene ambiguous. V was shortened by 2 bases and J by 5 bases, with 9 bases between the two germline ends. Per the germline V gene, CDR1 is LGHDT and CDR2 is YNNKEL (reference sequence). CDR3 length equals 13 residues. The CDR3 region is CASSQSPLYGYTF. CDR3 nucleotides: TGTGCCAGCAGCCAATCACCGTTATATGGCTACACCTTC.

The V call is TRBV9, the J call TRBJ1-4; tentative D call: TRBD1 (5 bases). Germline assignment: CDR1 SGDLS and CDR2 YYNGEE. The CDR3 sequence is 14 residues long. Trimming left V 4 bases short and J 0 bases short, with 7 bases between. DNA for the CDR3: TGTGCCAGCAGCCAGGGCTCAACTAATGAAAAACTGTTTTTT. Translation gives CASSQGSTNEKLFF.

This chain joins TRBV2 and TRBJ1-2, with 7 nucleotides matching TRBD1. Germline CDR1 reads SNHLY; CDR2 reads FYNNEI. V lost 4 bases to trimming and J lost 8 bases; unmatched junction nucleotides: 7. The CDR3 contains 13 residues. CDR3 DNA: TGTGCCAGCAGTGTCTTGACAGGGCGCGGCTACACCTTC. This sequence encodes CASSVLTGRGYTF.

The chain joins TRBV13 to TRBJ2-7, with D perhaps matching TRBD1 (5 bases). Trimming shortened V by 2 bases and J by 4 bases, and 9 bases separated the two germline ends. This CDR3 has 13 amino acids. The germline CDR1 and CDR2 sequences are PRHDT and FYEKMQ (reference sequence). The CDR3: CASSLTGQYEQYF. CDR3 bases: TGTGCCAGCAGCTTAACAGGTCAATACGAGCAGTACTTC.

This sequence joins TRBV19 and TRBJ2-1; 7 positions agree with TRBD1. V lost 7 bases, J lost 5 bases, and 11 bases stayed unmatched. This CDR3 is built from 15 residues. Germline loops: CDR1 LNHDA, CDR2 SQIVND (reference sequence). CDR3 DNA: TGTGCCAGTACCCTGGCGGCAGGGGGAAACAATGAGCAGTTCTTC. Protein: CASTLAAGGNNEQFF.

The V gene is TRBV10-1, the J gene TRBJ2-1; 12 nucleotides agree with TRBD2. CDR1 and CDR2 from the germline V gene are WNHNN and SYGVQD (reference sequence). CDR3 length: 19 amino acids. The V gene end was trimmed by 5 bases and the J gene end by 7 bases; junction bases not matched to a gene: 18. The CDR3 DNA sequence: TGCGCCAGCAGTTCGGTCGGGGGACTAGCGGGTTTAAGTACAAATGAGCAGTTCTTC. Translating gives CASSSVGGLAGLSTNEQFF.

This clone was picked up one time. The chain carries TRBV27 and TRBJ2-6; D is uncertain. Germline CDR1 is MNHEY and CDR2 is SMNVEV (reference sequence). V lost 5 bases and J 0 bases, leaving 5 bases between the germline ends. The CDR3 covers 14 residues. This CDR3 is CASSQSSGANVLTF. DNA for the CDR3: TGTGCCAGCAGTCAGAGCTCTGGGGCCAACGTCCTGACTTTC. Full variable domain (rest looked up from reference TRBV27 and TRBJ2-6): EAQVTQNPRYLITVTGKKLTVTCSQNMNHEYMSWYRQDPGLGLRQIYYSMNVEVTDKGDVPEGYKVSRKEKRNFPLILESPSPNQTSLYFCASSQSSGANVLTFGAGSRLTVL.

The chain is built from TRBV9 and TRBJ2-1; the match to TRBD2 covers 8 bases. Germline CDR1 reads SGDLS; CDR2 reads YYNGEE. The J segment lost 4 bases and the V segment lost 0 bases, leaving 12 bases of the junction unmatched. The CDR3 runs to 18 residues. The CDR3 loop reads CASSVVPPIAGIYNEQFF. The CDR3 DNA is TGTGCCAGCAGCGTAGTTCCCCCAATAGCGGGGATTTACAATGAGCAGTTCTTC.

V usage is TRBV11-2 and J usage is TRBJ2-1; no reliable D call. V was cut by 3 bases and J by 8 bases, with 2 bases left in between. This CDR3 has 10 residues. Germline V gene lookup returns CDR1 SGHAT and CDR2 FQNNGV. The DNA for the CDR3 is TGTGCCAGCAGCTTCCATGAGCAGTTCTTC. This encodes CASSFHEQFF.

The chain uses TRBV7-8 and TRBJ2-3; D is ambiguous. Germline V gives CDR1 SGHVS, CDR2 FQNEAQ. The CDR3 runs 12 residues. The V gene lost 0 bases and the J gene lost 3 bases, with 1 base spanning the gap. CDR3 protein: CASSLATDTQYF. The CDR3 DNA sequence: TGTGCCAGCAGCTTAGCGACAGATACGCAGTATTTT.

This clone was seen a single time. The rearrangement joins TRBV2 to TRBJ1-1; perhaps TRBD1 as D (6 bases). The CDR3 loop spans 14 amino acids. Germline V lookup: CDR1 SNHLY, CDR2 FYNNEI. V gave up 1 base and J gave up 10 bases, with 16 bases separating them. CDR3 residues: CASSEGSGGGLAFF. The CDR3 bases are TGTGCCAGCAGTGAAGGGTCCGGAGGGGGGTTAGCTTTCTTT. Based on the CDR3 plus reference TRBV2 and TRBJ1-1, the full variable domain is EPEVTQTPSHQVTQMGQEVILRCVPISNHLYFYWYRQILGQKVEFLVSFYNNEISEKSEIFDDQFSVERPDGSNFTLKIRSTKLEDSAMYFCASSEGSGGGLAFFGQGTRLTVV.

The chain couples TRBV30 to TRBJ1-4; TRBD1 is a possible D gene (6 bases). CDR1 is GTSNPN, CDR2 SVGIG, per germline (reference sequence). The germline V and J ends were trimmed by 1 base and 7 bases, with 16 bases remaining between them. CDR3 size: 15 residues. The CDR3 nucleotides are TGTGCCTGGAGTGAACAGGGTTTGTCTACTGAAAAACTGTTTTTT. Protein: CAWSEQGLSTEKLFF.

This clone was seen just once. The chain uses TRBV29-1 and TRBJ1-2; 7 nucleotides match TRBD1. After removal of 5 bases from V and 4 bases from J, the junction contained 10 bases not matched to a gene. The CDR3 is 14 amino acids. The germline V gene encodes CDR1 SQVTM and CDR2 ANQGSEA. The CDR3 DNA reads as TGCAGCGTTCAAACGGGGGCAGGGGGCTATGGCTACACCTTC. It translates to CSVQTGAGGYGYTF.

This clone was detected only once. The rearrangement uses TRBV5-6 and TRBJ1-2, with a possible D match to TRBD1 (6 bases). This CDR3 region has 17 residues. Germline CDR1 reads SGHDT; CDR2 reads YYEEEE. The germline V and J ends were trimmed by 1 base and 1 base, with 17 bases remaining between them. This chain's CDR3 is CASSLWIQGLDNYGYTF. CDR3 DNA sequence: TGTGCCAGCAGCTTGTGGATTCAGGGGTTGGATAACTATGGCTACACCTTC. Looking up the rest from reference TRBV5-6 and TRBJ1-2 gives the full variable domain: DAGVTQSPTHLIKTRGQQVTLRCSPKSGHDTVSWYQQALGQGPQFIFQYYEEEERQRGNFPDRFSGHQFPNYSSELNVNALLLGDSALYLCASSLWIQGLDNYGYTFGSGTRLTVV.

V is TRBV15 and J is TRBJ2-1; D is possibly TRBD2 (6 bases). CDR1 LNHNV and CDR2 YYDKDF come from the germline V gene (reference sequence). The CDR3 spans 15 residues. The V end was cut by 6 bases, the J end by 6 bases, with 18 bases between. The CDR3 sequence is CATRTPGLKLNEQFF. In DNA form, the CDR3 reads TGTGCCACCAGGACCCCGGGACTGAAGCTCAATGAGCAGTTCTTC.

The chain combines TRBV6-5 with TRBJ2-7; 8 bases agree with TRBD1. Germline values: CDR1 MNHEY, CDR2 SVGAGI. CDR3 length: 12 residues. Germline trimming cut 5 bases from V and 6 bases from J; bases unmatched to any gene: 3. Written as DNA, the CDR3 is TGTGCCAGCAGTCCGACAGGGGTCGAGCAGTACTTC. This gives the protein CASSPTGVEQYF.

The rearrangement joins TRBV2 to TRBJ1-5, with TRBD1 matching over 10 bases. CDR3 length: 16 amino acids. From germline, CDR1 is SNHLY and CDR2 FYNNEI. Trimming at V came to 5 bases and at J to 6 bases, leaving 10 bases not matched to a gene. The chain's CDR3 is CASSFSGTGVGQPQHF. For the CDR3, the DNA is TGTGCCAGCAGTTTTTCCGGGACAGGGGTTGGTCAGCCCCAGCATTTT.

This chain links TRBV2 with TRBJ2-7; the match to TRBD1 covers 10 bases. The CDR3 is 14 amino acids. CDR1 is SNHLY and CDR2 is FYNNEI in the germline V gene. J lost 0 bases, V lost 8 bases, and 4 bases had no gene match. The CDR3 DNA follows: TGTGCCAGCCGGGACAGGGGCGACTCCTACGAGCAGTACTTC. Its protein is CASRDRGDSYEQYF. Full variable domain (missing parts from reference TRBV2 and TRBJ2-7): EPEVTQTPSHQVTQMGQEVILRCVPISNHLYFYWYRQILGQKVEFLVSFYNNEISEKSEIFDDQFSVERPDGSNFTLKIRSTKLEDSAMYFCASRDRGDSYEQYFGPGTRLTVT.

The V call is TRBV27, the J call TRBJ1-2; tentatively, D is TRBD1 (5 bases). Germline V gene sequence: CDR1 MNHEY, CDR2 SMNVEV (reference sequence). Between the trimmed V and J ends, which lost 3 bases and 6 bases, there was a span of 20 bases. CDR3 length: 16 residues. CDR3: CASSFYWTGGPNGYTF. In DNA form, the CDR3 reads TGTGCCAGCAGTTTTTACTGGACGGGGGGACCTAATGGCTACACCTTC.

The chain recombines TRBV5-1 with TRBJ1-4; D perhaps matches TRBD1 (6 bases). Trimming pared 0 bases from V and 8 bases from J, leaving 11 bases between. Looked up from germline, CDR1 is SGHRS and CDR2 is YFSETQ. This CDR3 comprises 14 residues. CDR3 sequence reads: CASSLVAGEEKLFF. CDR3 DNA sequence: TGCGCCAGCAGCTTGGTGGCAGGGGAGGAAAAACTGTTTTTT.

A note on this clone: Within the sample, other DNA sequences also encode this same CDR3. This chain's CDR3 is CASSQGDNSPLHF. The CDR3 DNA follows: TGTGCCAGCAGTCAGGGGGACAATTCACCCCTCCACTTT. The J gene is TRBJ1-6, the V gene TRBV9; 7 nucleotides match TRBD1. The germline gives CDR1 SGDLS, CDR2 YYNGEE. The CDR3 covers 13 residues. V trimming: 5 bases; J trimming: 7 bases; junction bases outside the gene matches: 3.

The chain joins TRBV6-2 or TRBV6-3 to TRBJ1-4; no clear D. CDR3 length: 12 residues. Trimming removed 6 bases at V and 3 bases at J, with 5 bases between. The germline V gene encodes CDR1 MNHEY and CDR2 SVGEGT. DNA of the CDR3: TGTGCCAGCAGCCCGGCTAATGAAAAACTGTTTTTT. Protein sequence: CASSPANEKLFF.

CDR3 sequence reads: CASSYSNPNTEAFF. CDR3 DNA: TGTGCCAGCAGTTACTCGAACCCGAACACTGAAGCTTTCTTT. The rearrangement uses TRBV6-2 or TRBV6-3 and TRBJ1-1, with D unclear. This CDR3 contains 14 residues. The germline CDR1 and CDR2 sequences are MNHEY and SVGEGT. V was cut by 0 bases and J by 1 base, with 6 bases left in between.

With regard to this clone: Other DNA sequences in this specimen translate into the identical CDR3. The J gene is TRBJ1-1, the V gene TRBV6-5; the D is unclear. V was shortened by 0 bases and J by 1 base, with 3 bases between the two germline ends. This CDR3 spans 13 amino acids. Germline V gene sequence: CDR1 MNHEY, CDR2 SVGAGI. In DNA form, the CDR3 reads TGTGCCAGCAGTTACTCGAAGAACACTGAAGCTTTCTTT. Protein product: CASSYSKNTEAFF.

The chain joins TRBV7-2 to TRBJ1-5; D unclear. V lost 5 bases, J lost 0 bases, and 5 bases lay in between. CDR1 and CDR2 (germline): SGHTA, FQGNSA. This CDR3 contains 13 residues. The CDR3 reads CASSVSSNQPQHF. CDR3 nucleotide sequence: TGTGCCAGCAGCGTTAGTAGCAATCAGCCCCAGCATTTT.

The CDR3 region is CAWREPAADYNEQFF. CDR3 DNA sequence: TGTGCCTGGAGGGAGCCAGCGGCCGACTACAATGAGCAGTTCTTC. The chain has TRBV30 and TRBJ2-1, with D perhaps TRBD2 (5 bases). The CDR3 is 15 amino acids. Per the germline V gene, CDR1 is GTSNPN and CDR2 is SVGIG (reference sequence). V was pared by 3 bases and J by 3 bases, with 15 bases between.

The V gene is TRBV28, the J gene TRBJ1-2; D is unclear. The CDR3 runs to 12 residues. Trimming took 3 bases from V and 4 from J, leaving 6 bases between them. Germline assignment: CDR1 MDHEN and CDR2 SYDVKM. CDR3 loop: CASSFAGYGYTF. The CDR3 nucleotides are TGTGCCAGCAGTTTTGCCGGCTATGGCTACACCTTC.